The 17 T cell receptor beta chains reported below all come from one sample, sequenced in a study of T cells in lung cancer brain metastases. Profiling relied on immunoSEQ multiplex PCR, and the TCRdb table lists in-frame clones only, not all of them. The repertoire holds fewer than 7,000 clones, with more than 85% as singletons. What was sequenced was tumor tissue from the primary lung tumor. The receptors come from a man aged 70 or older with non-small cell lung cancer.

This chain connects TRBV5-1 to TRBJ2-6; D gene uncertain. The CDR3 is made up of 16 amino acids. Trimming shortened V by 0 bases and J by 4 bases, and 11 bases separated the two germline ends. Germline V gene data show CDR1 as SGHRS and CDR2 as YFSETQ. As DNA, the CDR3 is TGCGCCAGCAGCTTGGGTGGGGTCCCCGGGGCCAACGTCCTGACTTTC. It yields the protein CASSLGGVPGANVLTF. Looking up the rest from reference TRBV5-1 and TRBJ2-6 gives the full variable domain: KAGVTQTPRYLIKTRGQQVTLSCSPISGHRSVSWYQQTPGQGLQFLFEYFSETQRNKGNFPGRFSGRQFSNSRSEMNVSTLELGDSALYLCASSLGGVPGANVLTFGAGSRLTVL.

In its sample, this clone was seen once. The V and J genes are TRBV4-2 and TRBJ1-1; the D gene is possibly TRBD1 (5 bases). This CDR3 is 16 amino acids long. Per germline, CDR1 LGHNA and CDR2 YNFKEQ. V was cut by 2 bases and J by 4 bases, with 17 bases left in between. CDR3 sequence: CASSQSGGSWSTEAFF. CDR3 sequence (DNA): TGTGCCAGCAGCCAATCGGGGGGATCGTGGAGCACTGAAGCTTTCTTT.

The V and J genes are TRBV9 and TRBJ2-1, with TRBD1 matching over 9 bases. V gave up 3 bases and J gave up 8 bases; unmatched junction bases: 15. Germline loops: CDR1 SGDLS, CDR2 YYNGEE. This CDR3 is built from 17 residues. The CDR3 here is CASSAPPSGTGRHEQFF. In DNA, the CDR3 is TGTGCCAGCAGCGCGCCCCCATCCGGGACAGGGAGACATGAGCAGTTCTTC.

This clone was counted a single time. The rearrangement joins TRBV19 to TRBJ2-1, with no clear D. Per germline, CDR1 LNHDA and CDR2 SQIVND (reference sequence). The CDR3 totals 16 residues. Trimming left V 6 bases short and J 0 bases short, with 15 bases between. CDR3 sequence reads: CASSPRGASSYNEQFF. The CDR3 nucleotides are TGTGCCAGTAGCCCAAGAGGCGCGAGCTCCTACAATGAGCAGTTCTTC.

V gene TRBV6-1 combines with J gene TRBJ1-2; no reliable D call. Trimming stripped 2 bases from V and 2 bases from J, with 6 bases between. Looked up from germline, CDR1 is MNHNS and CDR2 is SASEGT. The CDR3 is made up of 13 amino acids. The CDR3 nucleotides are TGTGCCAGCAGTGAAAGAAAGAACTATGGCTACACCTTC. Translation gives CASSERKNYGYTF.

The chain employs TRBV6-5 and TRBJ1-1, with 7 bases that match TRBD1. CDR1 and CDR2 from the germline V gene are MNHEY and SVGAGI. Germline trimming cut 4 bases from V and 1 base from J; bases unmatched to any gene: 3. This CDR3 is 14 amino acids long. The CDR3 bases are TGTGCCAGCAGTTTTAACAGGGGGAACACTGAAGCTTTCTTT. This encodes CASSFNRGNTEAFF.

The chain recombines TRBV29-1 with TRBJ2-2; no reliable D call. The CDR3 covers 12 residues. The V gene's germline CDR1 is SQVTM and CDR2 ANQGSEA. With 5 bases removed from V and 2 bases from J, the gap between germline ends came to 6 bases. CDR3 nucleotide sequence: TGCAGCGTTAACGTTAACACCGGGGAGCTGTTTTTT. Amino acids: CSVNVNTGELFF.

This clone was seen a few times. The chain carries TRBV18 and TRBJ1-2; the match to TRBD1 covers 7 bases. The CDR3 loop spans 14 amino acids. V gave up 3 bases and J gave up 3 bases; unmatched junction bases: 4. In germline, CDR1 is KGHSH, CDR2 LQKENI. CDR3 amino acids: CASSPTGDYYGYTF. CDR3 DNA sequence: TGTGCCAGCTCACCTACAGGGGATTACTATGGCTACACCTTC.

The chain employs TRBV15 and TRBJ1-2; D might be TRBD1 (6 bases). The germline V and J ends were trimmed by 3 bases and 2 bases, with 22 bases remaining between them. The CDR3 is 18 residues long. The germline V gene has CDR1 LNHNV and CDR2 YYDKDF (reference sequence). CDR3 DNA sequence: TGTGCCACCAGCAGCAATTTGGCCTACAGGGCCCAAAACTATGGCTACACCTTC. It codes for CATSSNLAYRAQNYGYTF.

This rearrangement joins TRBV29-1 to TRBJ2-3; perhaps TRBD1 as D (5 bases). V lost 6 bases to trimming and J lost 3 bases, with 10 bases between them. Germline loops: CDR1 SQVTM, CDR2 ANQGSEA. This CDR3 region has 12 residues. CDR3 sequence (DNA): TGCAGCGTACAGGTTCAGACAGATACGCAGTATTTT. Its translation: CSVQVQTDTQYF.

In this sample, this clone turned up once. V gene TRBV7-2 combines with J gene TRBJ2-1; 7 nucleotides match TRBD1. Unmatched junction bases numbered 10, after V lost 5 bases and J lost 9 bases. Germline CDR1 reads SGHTA; CDR2 reads FQGNSA. The CDR3 totals 14 residues. The CDR3 DNA sequence: TGTGCCAGCAGCCCTCGACAGGGTGTCCCTGAGCAGTTCTTC. It codes for CASSPRQGVPEQFF. The full variable domain, with the rest looked up from reference TRBV7-2 and TRBJ2-1, is GAGVSQSPSNKVTEKGKDVELRCDPISGHTALYWYRQSLGQGLEFLIYFQGNSAPDKSGLPSDRFSAERTGGSVSTLTIQRTQQEDSAVYLCASSPRQGVPEQFFGPGTRLTVL.

The sample holds one count of this clone. The chain carries TRBV16 and TRBJ1-3; D might be TRBD1 (5 bases). Germline lookup yields CDR1 KGHSY and CDR2 FQNENV. Deletions cut 4 bases from V and 0 bases from J, with 10 bases between. This CDR3 is built from 15 residues. The CDR3 region has the DNA TGTGCCAGCAGCCCCCGACAGAGCTCTGGAAACACCATATATTTT. Translated, it gives CASSPRQSSGNTIYF.

The CDR3 DNA reads as TGTGCCATCAGTGAGTCGATGGGGGCGGGGAGTTACAATGAGCAGTTCTTC. It specifies CAISESMGAGSYNEQFF. This chain uses TRBV10-3 with TRBJ2-1; D is possibly TRBD1 or TRBD2 (6 bases each). Germline V CDR1 and CDR2: ENHRY, SYGVKD. The CDR3 totals 17 residues. V lost 0 bases to trimming and J lost 4 bases, with 16 bases between them.

This clone was observed a handful of times. V usage is TRBV4-3 and J usage is TRBJ1-6; D gene ambiguous. Germline CDR1 reads LGHNA; CDR2 reads YSLEER. With 0 bases removed from V and 9 bases from J, the gap between germline ends came to 15 bases. This CDR3 is built from 16 residues. For the CDR3, the DNA is TGCGCCAGCAGCCAAGAGGCTCGGGGAGGGCTTTCACCCCTCCACTTT. This gives the protein CASSQEARGGLSPLHF.

This clone has just a few counts. The V gene is TRBV5-1, the J gene TRBJ1-3, with 7 positions matching TRBD1. The CDR3 has 15 amino acids. J lost 4 bases, V lost 5 bases, and 9 bases had no gene match. CDR1 and CDR2 (germline): SGHRS, YFSETQ. The CDR3 here is CASRMADRFGNTIYF. The CDR3 nucleotides are TGCGCCAGCAGGATGGCGGACAGGTTCGGAAACACCATATATTTT.

This chain uses TRBV15 with TRBJ2-7, with TRBD1 matching over 8 bases. V shed 6 bases and J 3 bases; nucleotides not matched to a gene: 10. Germline-derived CDR1 and CDR2 are LNHNV and YYDKDF (reference sequence). This CDR3 has 15 residues. The CDR3: CATSPARDRNYEQYF. DNA of the CDR3: TGTGCCACCAGTCCTGCGCGGGACAGGAACTACGAGCAGTACTTC.

The chain employs TRBV19 and TRBJ1-2, with 8 bases matching TRBD1. The V segment lost 4 bases and the J segment 5 bases; nucleotides outside the gene matches: 3. The germline CDR1 and CDR2 sequences are LNHDA and SQIVND (reference sequence). The CDR3 runs 13 residues. This CDR3 reads CASSSQGAYGYTF. DNA for the CDR3: TGTGCCAGTAGTAGCCAGGGGGCATATGGCTACACCTTC.